This is a list of T cell receptor beta chains from one sample in a study of cytomegalovirus exposure and HLA in healthy donors. Only in-frame clones appear in the TCRdb table, and some are missing; sequencing was by immunoSEQ multiplex PCR. The table lists 95,000 to 150,000 clones. The sequenced sample was PBMCs. These receptors were taken from a man aged 40-49 years in good health and CMV-seronegative. Each CDR3 is given with its conserved first and last residue. The D gene is left open where the match is weak.

J | V | D | DNA | CDR3
TRBJ1-1 | TRBV27 | . | TGTGCCAGCATAAGGACAGTTACGGTTGGGAACACTGAAGCTTTCTTT | CASIRTVTVGNTEAFF
TRBJ2-1 | TRBV7-6 | . | TGTGCCAGCAGCCTGTGGGCACGCGAGCAGTTCTTC | CASSLWAREQFF
TRBJ2-1 | TRBV6-6 | . | TGTGCCAGCTGGTCCGCGCAAAGTACCTACAATGAGCAGTTCTTC | CASWSAQSTYNEQFF
TRBJ2-7 | TRBV5-4 | TRBD2 | TGTGCCAGCAGCTTGGGACTAGCGCGCATGGCTTACGAGCAGTACTTC | CASSLGLARMAYEQYF
TRBJ1-5 | TRBV14 | . | TGTGCCAGCAGCCAGGAGCTGGGGGGGCCCCAGCATTTT | CASSQELGGPQHF
TRBJ1-1 | TRBV5-1 | . | TGCGCCAGCACGGGGAGGACTGAAGCTTTCTTT | CASTGRTEAFF
TRBJ2-6 | TRBV30 | TRBD1 | TGTGCCTGGAGCAGGGACAGGGCCTTCTCTGGGGCCAACGTCCTGACTTTC | CAWSRDRAFSGANVLTF
TRBJ2-3 | TRBV5-6 | TRBD2 | TGTGCCAGCAGCTTGTCTAGCGGGAGAATCACAGATACGCAGTATTTT | CASSLSSGRITDTQYF
TRBJ2-5 | TRBV7-9 | TRBD2 | TGTGCCAGCAGCTCCAGGACTAGCGGCCAAGAGACCCAGTACTTC | CASSSRTSGQETQYF
TRBJ1-2 | TRBV29-1 | . | TGCAGCGTTGAAGATCTGGCGGACAATGGCTACACCTTC | CSVEDLADNGYTF
TRBJ1-1 | TRBV29-1 | . | TGCAGCAGGACCGTAGTGGAGGCTGAAGCTTTCTTT | CSRTVVEAEAFF
TRBJ2-1 | TRBV2 | TRBD2 | TGTGCCAGCTCGGGGGGGCTAGCGGGATTCAGGGAGCAGTTCTTC | CASSGGLAGFREQFF
TRBJ1-2 | TRBV7-2 | TRBD1 | TGTGCCAGCAGCTTAGATGGCACAGGGACAGGGGGTGGCTACACCTTC | CASSLDGTGTGGGYTF
TRBJ1-1 | TRBV2 | . | TGTGCCAGCAGTGAAGAAACTAACACTGAAGCTTTCTTT | CASSEETNTEAFF
TRBJ1-1 | TRBV5-1 | . | TGCGCCAGCAGCTGGACACCAAACACTGAAGCTTTCTTT | CASSWTPNTEAFF
TRBJ2-1 | TRBV5-1 | TRBD1 | TGCGCCAGCAGCTTGGGACAGGGGGCCTACAATGAGCAGTTCTTC | CASSLGQGAYNEQFF
TRBJ2-7 | TRBV4-1 | TRBD2 | TGCGCCAGCAGCCAAGTCATTTCTAGCGGGATTGCCCCTTCGTACGAGCAGTACTTC | CASSQVISSGIAPSYEQYF
TRBJ2-7 | TRBV5-1 | . | TGCGCCAGCAGCTTGGCCCCGGGGGTCTACGAGCAGTACTTC | CASSLAPGVYEQYF
TRBJ2-1 | TRBV11-1 | . | TGTGCCAACCCGGCTAGCTCCCCTAGACTTAGGAATGAGCAGTTCTTC | CANPASSPRLRNEQFF
TRBJ2-7 | TRBV5-1 | TRBD1 | TGCGCCAGCAGCTTGCCCTCGGGACAGAGCTACGAGCAGTACTTC | CASSLPSGQSYEQYF
TRBJ1-5 | TRBV7-2 | . | TGTGCCAGCAGCTTAGCGACCGGGTATAGCAATCAGCCCCAGCATTTT | CASSLATGYSNQPQHF
TRBJ1-2 | TRBV6-5 | . | TGTGCCAGCACGGGGAGGAGCGAAGGCTATGGCTACACCTTC | CASTGRSEGYGYTF
TRBJ1-1 | TRBV7-9 | . | TGTGCCAGCAGCTCGGAACAGGGCTTGAACACTGAAGCTTTCTTT | CASSSEQGLNTEAFF
TRBJ1-1 | TRBV7-2 | . | TGTGCCAGCAGCCTTCGGACGGGGGGAAACACTGAAGCTTTCTTT | CASSLRTGGNTEAFF
TRBJ2-1 | TRBV5-1 | TRBD2 | TGCGCCAGCAGGGAGGGCGGACTAGCGGTTAACAATGAGCAGTTCTTC | CASREGGLAVNNEQFF
TRBJ1-2 | TRBV5-4 | . | TGTGCCAGCAGCTTGCCAGGCAACTATGGCTACACCTTC | CASSLPGNYGYTF
TRBJ2-7 | TRBV30 | TRBD1 | TGTGCCTGGAGTGTACTGGATTCGGGACAGGGGTACGAGCAGTACTTC | CAWSVLDSGQGYEQYF
TRBJ2-7 | TRBV4-3 | TRBD2 | TGCGCCAGCAGCCAACATAGCGGGAGTGAGTCCGACGAGCAGTACTTC | CASSQHSGSESDEQYF
TRBJ1-5 | TRBV27 | . | TGTGCCAGCAGTTTAGGCTTGGATCAGCCCCAGCATTTT | CASSLGLDQPQHF
TRBJ2-2 | TRBV9 | . | TGTGCCAGCAGCATCAAACCCGGGGGTTCCGGCACCGGGGAGCTGTTTTTT | CASSIKPGGSGTGELFF
TRBJ2-5 | TRBV20-1 | . | TGCAGTGCTAGAGCGGGACTGATCCAGTACTTC | CSARAGLIQYF
TRBJ2-5 | TRBV7-9 | . | TGTGCCAGCAGCTTTAGTGACAGCGGGTTGAACTTC | CASSFSDSGLNF
TRBJ2-4 | TRBV11-2 | TRBD2 | TGTGCCAGCAGCTTAGGCAGGACTAGACTAGCCAAAAACATTCAGTACTTC | CASSLGRTRLAKNIQYF
TRBJ2-2 | TRBV9 | . | TGTGCCAGCAGCGCAACAGGGTTCACCGGGGAGCTGTTTTTT | CASSATGFTGELFF
TRBJ1-2 | TRBV7-2 | . | TGTGCCAGCAGCTTAGATCTTAATCGCTACACCTTC | CASSLDLNRYTF
TRBJ2-1 | TRBV7-9 | TRBD2 | TGTGCCAGCAGCTTAGCGCTCCCGACTAGCGGGAGCTCCTACAATGAGCAGTTCTTC | CASSLALPTSGSSYNEQFF
TRBJ2-3 | TRBV5-4 | . | TGTGCCAGCAGCTTGAAGTCGATAGCGGCAAACACAGATACGCAGTATTTT | CASSLKSIAANTDTQYF
TRBJ2-5 | TRBV11-2 | TRBD2 | TGTGCCAGCAGCCGTACTAGCGGGAGAGAGACCCAGTACTTC | CASSRTSGRETQYF
TRBJ1-1 | TRBV19 | . | TGTGCCAGTAGTAGCCCGGCGGGGGATCACACTGAAGCTTTCTTT | CASSSPAGDHTEAFF
TRBJ2-1 | TRBV10-3 | TRBD2 | TGTGCCATCAGTGGGAAAACCTCCGGGACTAGCGGGACGAGCTCCTACAATGAGCAGTTCTTC | CAISGKTSGTSGTSSYNEQFF
TRBJ2-7 | TRBV11-3 | TRBD1 | TGTGCCAGCAGCTTAGTAGGGACAGGGAGCTCCGAGCAGTACTTC | CASSLVGTGSSEQYF
TRBJ2-7 | TRBV30 | TRBD2 | TGTGCCTGGAGTGGACTAGCGGGCTCCTACGAGCAGTACTTC | CAWSGLAGSYEQYF
TRBJ2-3 | TRBV11-3 | TRBD2 | TGTGCCAGCAGCTTAATAAAACTAGCGGATACAGATACGCAGTATTTT | CASSLIKLADTDTQYF
TRBJ2-3 | TRBV9 | . | TGTGCCAGCAGCGCCGGGGGAGATACGCAGTATTTT | CASSAGGDTQYF
TRBJ1-1 | TRBV15 | TRBD1 | TGTGCCACCAGCTTGACAGGGGGCGAGAACACTGAAGCTTTCTTT | CATSLTGGENTEAFF
TRBJ2-3 | TRBV5-1 | . | TGCGCCAGCAGCAGACAGGACGGAAGCACAGATACGCAGTATTTT | CASSRQDGSTDTQYF
TRBJ1-1 | TRBV11-3 | . | TGTGCCAGCAGCTTAGATCGCGTCCTCTCTTTCTTT | CASSLDRVLSFF
TRBJ2-5 | TRBV11-3 | . | TGTGCCAGCAGCTTAGGTGGCAGTCAAGAGACCCAGTACTTC | CASSLGGSQETQYF
TRBJ2-1 | TRBV28 | TRBD2 | TGTGCCAGCAGTCGACTGCGGGGGTACAATGAGCAGTTCTTC | CASSRLRGYNEQFF
TRBJ2-7 | TRBV19 | TRBD2 | TGTGCCAGTAGTCCAAGGTGGACTAGCGGCCCCTACGAGCAGTACTTC | CASSPRWTSGPYEQYF
TRBJ2-1 | TRBV11-2 | TRBD2 | TGTGCCAGCAGCCGACTAGCACGTACCTACAATGAGCAGTTCTTC | CASSRLARTYNEQFF
TRBJ2-3 | TRBV11-3 | . | TGTGCCAGCAGCTTAGATTCCAGCGGACTGGCAGATACGCAGTATTTT | CASSLDSSGLADTQYF
TRBJ2-3 | TRBV7-8 | TRBD2 | TGTGCCAGCAGCCGAGGCGGGGGAAGCACAGATACGCAGTATTTT | CASSRGGGSTDTQYF